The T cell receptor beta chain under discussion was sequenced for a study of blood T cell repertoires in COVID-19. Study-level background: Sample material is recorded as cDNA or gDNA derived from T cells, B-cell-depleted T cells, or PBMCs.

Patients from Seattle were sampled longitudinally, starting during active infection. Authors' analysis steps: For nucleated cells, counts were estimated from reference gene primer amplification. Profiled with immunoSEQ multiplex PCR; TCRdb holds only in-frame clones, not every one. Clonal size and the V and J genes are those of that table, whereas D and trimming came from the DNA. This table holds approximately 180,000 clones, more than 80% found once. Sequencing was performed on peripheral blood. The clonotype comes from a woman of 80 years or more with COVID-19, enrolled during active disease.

For the CDR3, the DNA is TGTGCCACCAGCAGAGAGCGGCACCTCACCGGAGAGACCCAGTACTTC. It encodes CATSRERHLTGETQYF. The chain uses TRBV15 and TRBJ2-5, with D hard to call. CDR1 and CDR2 (germline): LNHNV, YYDKDF (reference sequence). This CDR3 has 16 residues. V lost 0 bases and J 4 bases, leaving 15 bases between the germline ends.